The 2 T cell receptor beta chains presented below share a single source sample, sequenced in a study of blood T cell repertoires in COVID-19. Repertoires were generated with immunoSEQ multiplex PCR, while TCRdb's copy carries only in-frame clones and drops some. The sample has over 200,000 clones, about 68% seen once. Specimen: peripheral blood. The origin of the receptors is a woman older than 75 with acute or convalescent COVID-19.

Remarks on this clone: The same CDR3 arises from other DNA sequences in this sample as well. V usage is TRBV5-1 and J usage is TRBJ1-6; TRBD1 matches 9 bases. The junction had 1 base not matched to a gene; V was cut back by 0 bases and J by 6 bases. This CDR3 comprises 15 residues. Germline V gives CDR1 SGHRS, CDR2 YFSETQ. The CDR3 DNA follows: TGCGCCAGCAGCTTGGGGGGACAGGGTAATTCACCCCTCCACTTT. Residues: CASSLGGQGNSPLHF.

V gene TRBV29-1 combines with J gene TRBJ2-3, with D possibly TRBD1 on 6 matching bases. The CDR3 runs to 13 residues. Germline V gene sequence: CDR1 SQVTM, CDR2 ANQGSEA. The germline V and J ends were trimmed by 3 bases and 1 base, with 8 bases remaining between them. CDR3 amino acids: CSVDRGGTDTQYF. The CDR3 DNA follows: TGCAGCGTTGACAGGGGTGGCACAGATACGCAGTATTTT.